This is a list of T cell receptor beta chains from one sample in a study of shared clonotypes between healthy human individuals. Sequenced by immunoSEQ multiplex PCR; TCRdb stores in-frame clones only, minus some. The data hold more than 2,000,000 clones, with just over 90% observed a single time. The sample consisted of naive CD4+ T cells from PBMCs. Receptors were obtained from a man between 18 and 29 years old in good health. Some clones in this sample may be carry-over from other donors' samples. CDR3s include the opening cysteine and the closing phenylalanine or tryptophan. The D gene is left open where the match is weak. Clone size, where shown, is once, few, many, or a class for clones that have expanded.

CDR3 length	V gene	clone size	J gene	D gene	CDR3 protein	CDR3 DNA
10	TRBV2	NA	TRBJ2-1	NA	CASKVGEQFF	TGTGCCAGCAAGGTTGGTGAGCAGTTCTTC
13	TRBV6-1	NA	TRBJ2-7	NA	CASSAGATYEQYF	TGTGCCAGTAGTGCGGGGGCTACCTACGAGCAGTACTTC
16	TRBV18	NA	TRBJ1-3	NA	CASSAPPLAAGNTIYF	TGTGCCAGCTCAGCTCCCCCGTTGGCGGCTGGAAACACCATATATTTT
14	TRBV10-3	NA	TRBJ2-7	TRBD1	CAISPGQRFYEQYF	TGTGCCATCAGTCCGGGACAGCGCTTCTACGAGCAGTACTTC
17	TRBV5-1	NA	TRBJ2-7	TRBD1	CASSPGRDRATAYEQYF	TGCGCCAGCAGCCCTGGAAGGGACAGGGCCACTGCCTACGAGCAGTACTTC
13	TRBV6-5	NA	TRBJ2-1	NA	CASSRTSYNEQFF	TGTGCCAGCAGTCGGACTTCTTACAATGAGCAGTTCTTC
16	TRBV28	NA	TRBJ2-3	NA	CASAAPGTSYTDTQYF	TGTGCCAGCGCCGCTCCCGGTACCTCGTACACAGATACGCAGTATTTT
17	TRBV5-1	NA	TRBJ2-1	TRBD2	CASSLTSGTSGSNEQFF	TGCGCCAGCAGCCTTACCTCCGGGACTAGCGGGAGCAATGAGCAGTTCTTC
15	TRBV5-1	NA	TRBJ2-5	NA	CASSLGGGPGETQYF	TGCGCCAGCAGCTTGGGCGGGGGCCCTGGGGAGACCCAGTACTTC
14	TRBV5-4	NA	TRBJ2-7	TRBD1	CASTLGQGSYEQYF	TGTGCCAGCACCCTGGGACAGGGATCCTACGAGCAGTACTTC
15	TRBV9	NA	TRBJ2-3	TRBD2	CASNIEGPGGDTQYF	TGTGCCAGCAACATTGAAGGACCGGGAGGCGATACGCAGTATTTT
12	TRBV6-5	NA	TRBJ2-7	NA	CASITSSYEQYF	TGTGCCAGCATAACCAGTTCCTACGAGCAGTACTTC
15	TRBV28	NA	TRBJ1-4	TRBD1	CASSSGGQQNEKLFF	TGTGCCAGCAGTTCAGGGGGACAGCAAAATGAAAAACTGTTTTTT
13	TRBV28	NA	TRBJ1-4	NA	CASSLARQAELFF	TGTGCCAGCAGTCTTGCCAGACAGGCTGAACTGTTTTTT
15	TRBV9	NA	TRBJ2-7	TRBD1	CASSVGVTGIYEQYF	TGTGCCAGCAGCGTAGGTGTGACAGGGATCTACGAGCAGTACTTC
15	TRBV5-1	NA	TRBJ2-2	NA	CASSPRGTGTGELFF	TGCGCCAGCAGCCCCCGGGGGACGGGGACCGGGGAGCTGTTTTTT
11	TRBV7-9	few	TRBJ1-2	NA	CASSLEIRYTF	TGTGCCAGCAGCTTAGAGATTCGCTACACCTTC
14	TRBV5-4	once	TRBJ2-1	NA	CASSLYLFSNEQFF	TGTGCCAGCAGCTTGTATCTTTTTTCCAATGAGCAGTTCTTC
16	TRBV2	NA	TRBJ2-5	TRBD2	CASSSETSGSGETQYF	TGTGCCAGCAGCTCAGAGACTAGCGGGAGCGGCGAGACCCAGTACTTC
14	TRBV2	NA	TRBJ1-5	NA	CASSGSGGFQPQHF	TGTGCCAGCAGTGGATCCGGGGGGTTTCAGCCCCAGCATTTT
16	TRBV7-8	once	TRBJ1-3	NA	CASSPRLASSGNTIYF	TGTGCCAGCAGCCCACGGCTAGCGAGCTCTGGAAACACCATATATTTT
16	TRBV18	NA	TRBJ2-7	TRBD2	CASSPTSGTSSYEQYF	TGTGCCAGCTCCCCGACTAGCGGGACCAGCTCCTACGAGCAGTACTTC
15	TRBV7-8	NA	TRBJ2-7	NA	CASSKSTGPTYEQYF	TGTGCCAGCAGCAAGTCGACAGGTCCCACCTACGAGCAGTACTTC
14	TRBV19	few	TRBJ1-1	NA	CASSIMQGYTEAFF	TGTGCCAGTAGTATAATGCAGGGATACACTGAAGCTTTCTTT
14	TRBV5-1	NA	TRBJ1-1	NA	CASSLGVSFTEAFF	TGCGCCAGCAGCTTGGGGGTGAGTTTCACTGAAGCTTTCTTT
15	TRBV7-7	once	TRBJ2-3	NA	CASSRERSSTDTQYF	TGTGCCAGCAGCCGGGAGCGGAGTAGCACAGATACGCAGTATTTT
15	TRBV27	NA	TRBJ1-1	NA	CASSSTLLGGHEAFF	TGTGCCAGCAGTTCTACACTACTAGGGGGTCACGAAGCTTTCTTT
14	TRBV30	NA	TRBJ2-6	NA	CAYLGDSGANVLTF	TGTGCCTACCTAGGTGATTCTGGGGCCAACGTCCTGACTTTC
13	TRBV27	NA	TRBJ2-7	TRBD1	CASRSGWTGDKYF	TGTGCCAGCAGATCTGGGTGGACAGGGGACAAGTACTTC
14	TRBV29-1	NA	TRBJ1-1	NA	CSVGSRVSNTEAFF	TGCAGCGTTGGATCCAGGGTGAGCAACACTGAAGCTTTCTTT
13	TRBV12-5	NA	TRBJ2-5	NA	CASGLGGQETQYF	TGTGCTAGTGGGCTCGGCGGACAAGAGACCCAGTACTTC
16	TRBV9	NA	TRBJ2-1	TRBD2	CASSTKRGQGYNEQFF	TGTGCCAGCAGTACGAAGCGGGGTCAGGGTTACAATGAGCAGTTCTTC
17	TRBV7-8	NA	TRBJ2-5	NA	CASSSPVRAIRGETQYF	TGTGCCAGCAGCTCCCCCGTTAGGGCCATCCGGGGAGAGACCCAGTACTTC
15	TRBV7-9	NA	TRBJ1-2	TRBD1	CASSLVGLGTGGYTF	TGTGCCAGCAGCTTAGTCGGTCTAGGGACAGGGGGCTACACCTTC
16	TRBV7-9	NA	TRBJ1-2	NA	CASSLGGGHGYYGYTF	TGTGCCAGCAGCTTAGGGGGCGGACACGGATACTATGGCTACACCTTC
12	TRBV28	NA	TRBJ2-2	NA	CASSYRAGELFF	TGTGCCAGCAGTTACAGGGCCGGGGAGCTGTTTTTT
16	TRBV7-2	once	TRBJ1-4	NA	CASSRTEAATNEKLFF	TGTGCCAGCAGCAGAACAGAAGCTGCAACTAATGAAAAACTGTTTTTT
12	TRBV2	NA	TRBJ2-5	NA	CASTIQGETQYF	TGTGCCAGCACGATACAAGGCGAGACCCAGTACTTC
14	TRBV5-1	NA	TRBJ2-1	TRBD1	CASSKDRVGDEQFF	TGCGCCAGCAGCAAGGACAGGGTGGGCGATGAGCAGTTCTTC
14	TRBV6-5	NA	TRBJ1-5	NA	CASSYSHTGQPQHF	TGTGCCAGCAGTTACTCCCACACTGGACAGCCCCAGCATTTT
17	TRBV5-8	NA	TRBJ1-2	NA	CASSLDLTHHSNYGYTF	TGTGCCAGCAGCTTGGATCTCACTCATCACTCTAACTATGGCTACACCTTC
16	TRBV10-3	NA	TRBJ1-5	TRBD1	CAISESRTGGRQPQHF	TGTGCCATCAGTGAGTCCCGGACAGGGGGTCGTCAGCCCCAGCATTTT
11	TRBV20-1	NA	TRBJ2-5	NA	CSARLRETQYF	TGCAGTGCTAGGCTCCGGGAGACCCAGTACTTC
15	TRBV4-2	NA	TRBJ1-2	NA	CASSQDPPRRHGYTF	TGTGCCAGCAGCCAAGATCCCCCGCGTCGGCATGGCTACACCTTC
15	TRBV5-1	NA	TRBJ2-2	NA	CASSPTGSNTGELFF	TGCGCCAGCAGTCCGACAGGCTCGAACACCGGGGAGCTGTTTTTT
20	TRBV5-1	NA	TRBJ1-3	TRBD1	CASSLDPAGQGFGAGNTIYF	TGCGCCAGCAGCTTGGACCCGGCGGGACAGGGGTTTGGGGCTGGAAACACCATATATTTT
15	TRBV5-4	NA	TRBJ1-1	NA	CASSSLNDRYTEAFF	TGTGCCAGCAGCTCACTAAACGACAGGTACACTGAAGCTTTCTTT
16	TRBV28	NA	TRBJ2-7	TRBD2	CASSELAGGPEGEQYF	TGTGCCAGCAGCGAGCTAGCGGGAGGGCCGGAAGGCGAGCAGTACTTC
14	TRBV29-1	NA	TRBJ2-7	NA	CSVEGAGRADEQYF	TGCAGCGTTGAAGGAGCCGGAAGGGCCGACGAGCAGTACTTC
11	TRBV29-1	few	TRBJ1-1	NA	CSVDPGTEAFF	TGCAGCGTTGACCCGGGGACAGAAGCTTTCTTT
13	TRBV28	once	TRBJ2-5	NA	CASSPRRKETQYF	TGTGCCAGCAGTCCCCGTCGAAAAGAGACCCAGTACTTC
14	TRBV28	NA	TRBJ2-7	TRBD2	CASSPSGSSYEQYF	TGTGCCAGCAGTCCTAGCGGGAGTTCCTACGAGCAGTACTTC